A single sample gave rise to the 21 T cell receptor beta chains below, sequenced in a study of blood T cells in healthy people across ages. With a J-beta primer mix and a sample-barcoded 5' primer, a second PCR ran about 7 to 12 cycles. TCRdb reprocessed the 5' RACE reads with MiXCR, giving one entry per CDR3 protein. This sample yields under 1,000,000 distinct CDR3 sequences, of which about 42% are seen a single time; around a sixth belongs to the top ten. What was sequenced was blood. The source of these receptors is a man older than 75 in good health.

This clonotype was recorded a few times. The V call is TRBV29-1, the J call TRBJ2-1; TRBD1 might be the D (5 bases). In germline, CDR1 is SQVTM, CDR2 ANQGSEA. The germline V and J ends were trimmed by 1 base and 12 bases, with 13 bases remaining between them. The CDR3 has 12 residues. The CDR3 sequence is CSVEGGQTAQFF. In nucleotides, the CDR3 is TGCAGCGTTGAAGGGGGTCAGACAGCGCAGTTCTTC.

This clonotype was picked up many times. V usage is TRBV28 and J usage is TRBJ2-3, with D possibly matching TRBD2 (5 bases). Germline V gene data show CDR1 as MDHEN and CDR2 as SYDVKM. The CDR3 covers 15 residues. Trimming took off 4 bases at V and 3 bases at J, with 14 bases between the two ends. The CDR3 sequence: CASSSRRMGTDTQYF. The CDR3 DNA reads TGTGCCAGCAGTTCTCGGAGGATGGGGACAGATACGCAGTATTTT.

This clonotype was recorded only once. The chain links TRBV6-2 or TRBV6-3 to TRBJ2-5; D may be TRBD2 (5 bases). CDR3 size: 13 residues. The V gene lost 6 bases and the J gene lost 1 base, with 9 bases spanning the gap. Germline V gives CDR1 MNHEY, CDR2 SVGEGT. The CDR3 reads CASRTGSQETQYF. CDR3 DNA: TGTGCCAGCAGAACGGGGAGCCAAGAGACCCAGTACTTC.

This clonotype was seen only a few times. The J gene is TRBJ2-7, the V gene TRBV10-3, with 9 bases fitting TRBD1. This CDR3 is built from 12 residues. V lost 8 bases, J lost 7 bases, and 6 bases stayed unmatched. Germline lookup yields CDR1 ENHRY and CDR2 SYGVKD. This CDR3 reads CAIGTGGWEQYF. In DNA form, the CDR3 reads TGTGCCATCGGAACAGGGGGCTGGGAGCAGTACTTC.

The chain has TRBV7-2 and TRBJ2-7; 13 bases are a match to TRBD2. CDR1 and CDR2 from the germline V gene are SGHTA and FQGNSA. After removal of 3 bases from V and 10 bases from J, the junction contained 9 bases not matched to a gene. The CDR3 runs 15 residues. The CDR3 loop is CASSFTLTSGRSQYF. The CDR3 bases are TGTGCCAGCAGCTTTACCTTGACTAGCGGGAGGTCACAGTACTTC.

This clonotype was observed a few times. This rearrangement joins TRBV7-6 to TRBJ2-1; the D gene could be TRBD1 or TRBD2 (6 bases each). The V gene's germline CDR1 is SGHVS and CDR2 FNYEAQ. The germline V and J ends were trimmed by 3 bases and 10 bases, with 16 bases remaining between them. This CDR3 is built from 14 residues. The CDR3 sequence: CASSFSTGGNEQFF. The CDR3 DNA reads TGTGCCAGCAGCTTCAGCACCGGGGGCAACGAGCAGTTCTTC.

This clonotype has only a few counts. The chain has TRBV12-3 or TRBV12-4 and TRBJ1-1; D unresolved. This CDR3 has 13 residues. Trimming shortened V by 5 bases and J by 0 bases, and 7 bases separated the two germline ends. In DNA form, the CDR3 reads TGTGCCAGCAGTCCAGCCATGAACACTGAAGCTTTCTTT. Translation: CASSPAMNTEAFF.

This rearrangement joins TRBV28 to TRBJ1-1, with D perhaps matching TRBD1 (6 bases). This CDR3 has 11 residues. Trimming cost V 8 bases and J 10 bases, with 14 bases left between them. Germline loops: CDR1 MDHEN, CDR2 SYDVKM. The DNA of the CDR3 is TGTGCCAGCGTACAGGGACCGTTAGCTTTCTTT. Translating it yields CASVQGPLAFF.

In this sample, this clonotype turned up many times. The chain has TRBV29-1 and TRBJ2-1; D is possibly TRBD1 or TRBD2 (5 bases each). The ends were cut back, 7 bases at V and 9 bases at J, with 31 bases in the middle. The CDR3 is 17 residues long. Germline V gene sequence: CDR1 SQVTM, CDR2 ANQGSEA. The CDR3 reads CSGGKQPVPGGNGEQFF. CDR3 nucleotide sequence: TGCAGCGGGGGGAAGCAACCGGTACCAGGCGGCAACGGTGAGCAGTTCTTC.

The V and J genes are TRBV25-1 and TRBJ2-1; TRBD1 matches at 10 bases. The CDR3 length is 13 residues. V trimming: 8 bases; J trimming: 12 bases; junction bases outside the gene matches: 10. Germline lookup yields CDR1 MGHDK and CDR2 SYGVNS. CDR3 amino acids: CASPGQGVDGQFF. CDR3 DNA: TGTGCCAGCCCTGGACAGGGGGTCGATGGGCAGTTCTTC.

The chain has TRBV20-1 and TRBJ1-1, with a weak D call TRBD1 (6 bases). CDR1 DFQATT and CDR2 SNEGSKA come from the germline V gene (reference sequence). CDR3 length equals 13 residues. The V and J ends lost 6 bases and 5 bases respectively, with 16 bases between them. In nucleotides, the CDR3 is TGCAGTGCCCCAGTGGTAGGGGGGACTGAAGCTTTCTTT. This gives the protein CSAPVVGGTEAFF.

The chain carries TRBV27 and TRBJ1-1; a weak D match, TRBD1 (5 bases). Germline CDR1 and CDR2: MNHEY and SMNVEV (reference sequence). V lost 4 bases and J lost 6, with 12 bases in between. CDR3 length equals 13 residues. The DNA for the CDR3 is TGTGCCAGCAGTTACAGTGGGGGTTCTGAAGCTTTCTTT. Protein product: CASSYSGGSEAFF.

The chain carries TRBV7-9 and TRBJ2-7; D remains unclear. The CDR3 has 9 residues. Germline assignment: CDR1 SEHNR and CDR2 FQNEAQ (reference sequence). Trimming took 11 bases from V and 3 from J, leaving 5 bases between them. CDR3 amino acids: CASDYEQYF. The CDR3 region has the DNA TGTGCCTCGGACTACGAGCAGTACTTC.

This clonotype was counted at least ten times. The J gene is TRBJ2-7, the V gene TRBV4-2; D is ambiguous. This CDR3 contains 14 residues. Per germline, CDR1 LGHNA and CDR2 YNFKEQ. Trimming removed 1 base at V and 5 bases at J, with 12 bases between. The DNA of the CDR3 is TGTGCCAGCAGCCAAGTCGGTGATGTTAACGAGCAGTACTTC. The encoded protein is CASSQVGDVNEQYF.

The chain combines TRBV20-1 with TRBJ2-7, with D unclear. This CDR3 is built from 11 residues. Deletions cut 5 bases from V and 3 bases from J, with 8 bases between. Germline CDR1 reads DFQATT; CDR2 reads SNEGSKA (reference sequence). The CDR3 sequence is CSAASGYEQYF. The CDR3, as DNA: TGCAGTGCTGCCTCGGGCTACGAGCAGTACTTC.

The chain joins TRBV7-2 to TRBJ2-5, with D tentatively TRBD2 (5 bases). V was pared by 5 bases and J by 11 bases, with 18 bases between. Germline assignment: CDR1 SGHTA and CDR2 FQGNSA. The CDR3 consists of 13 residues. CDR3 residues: CASSPGVYNEQYF. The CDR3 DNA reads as TGTGCCAGCAGCCCCGGGGTTTACAATGAGCAGTACTTC.

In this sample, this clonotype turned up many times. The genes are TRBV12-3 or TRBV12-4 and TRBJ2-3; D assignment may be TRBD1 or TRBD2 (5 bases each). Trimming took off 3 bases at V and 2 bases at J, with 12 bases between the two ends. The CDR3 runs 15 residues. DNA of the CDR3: TGTGCCAGCAGTTTTGACGGGGCTTACACAGATACGCAGTATTTT. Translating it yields CASSFDGAYTDTQYF.

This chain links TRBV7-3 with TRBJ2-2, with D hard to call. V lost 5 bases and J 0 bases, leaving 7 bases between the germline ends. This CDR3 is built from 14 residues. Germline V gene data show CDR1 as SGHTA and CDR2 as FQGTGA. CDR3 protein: CASSRLTNTGELFF. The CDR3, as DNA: TGTGCCAGCAGCCGGTTGACGAACACCGGGGAGCTGTTTTTT.

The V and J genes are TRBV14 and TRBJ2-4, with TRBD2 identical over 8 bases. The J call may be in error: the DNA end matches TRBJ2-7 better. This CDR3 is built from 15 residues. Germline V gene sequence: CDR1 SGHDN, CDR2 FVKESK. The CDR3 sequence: CASSHRSGGLYEQYF. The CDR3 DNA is TGTGCCAGCAGCCACAGAAGCGGGGGCCTATACGAGCAGTACTTC.

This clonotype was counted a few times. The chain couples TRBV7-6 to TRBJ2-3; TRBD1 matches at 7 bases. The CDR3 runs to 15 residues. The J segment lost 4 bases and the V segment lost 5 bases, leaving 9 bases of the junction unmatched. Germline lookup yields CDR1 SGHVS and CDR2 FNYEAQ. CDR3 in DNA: TGTGCCAGCAGCCCTCAGGGGGTGGGGTCAGATACGCAGTATTTT. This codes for CASSPQGVGSDTQYF.

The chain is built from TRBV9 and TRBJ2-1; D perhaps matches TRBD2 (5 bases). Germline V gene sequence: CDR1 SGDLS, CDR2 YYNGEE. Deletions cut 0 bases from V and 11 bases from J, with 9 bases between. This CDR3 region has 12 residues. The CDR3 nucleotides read TGTGCCAGCAGCGTAGACACTAGTCAGCAGTTCTTC. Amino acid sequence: CASSVDTSQQFF.